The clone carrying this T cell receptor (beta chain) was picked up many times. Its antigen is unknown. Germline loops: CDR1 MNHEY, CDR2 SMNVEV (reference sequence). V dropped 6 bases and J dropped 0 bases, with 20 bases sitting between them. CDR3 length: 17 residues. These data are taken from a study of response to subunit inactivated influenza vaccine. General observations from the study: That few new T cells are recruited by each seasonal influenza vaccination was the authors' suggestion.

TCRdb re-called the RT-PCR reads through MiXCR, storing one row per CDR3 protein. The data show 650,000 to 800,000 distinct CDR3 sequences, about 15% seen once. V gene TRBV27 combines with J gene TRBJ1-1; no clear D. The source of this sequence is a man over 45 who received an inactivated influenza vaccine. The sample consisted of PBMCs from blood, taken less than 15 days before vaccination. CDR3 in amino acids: CASSPTFLLKVNTEAFF. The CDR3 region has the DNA TGTGCCAGCAGCCCTACGTTCTTACTAAAAGTGAACACTGAAGCTTTCTTT.